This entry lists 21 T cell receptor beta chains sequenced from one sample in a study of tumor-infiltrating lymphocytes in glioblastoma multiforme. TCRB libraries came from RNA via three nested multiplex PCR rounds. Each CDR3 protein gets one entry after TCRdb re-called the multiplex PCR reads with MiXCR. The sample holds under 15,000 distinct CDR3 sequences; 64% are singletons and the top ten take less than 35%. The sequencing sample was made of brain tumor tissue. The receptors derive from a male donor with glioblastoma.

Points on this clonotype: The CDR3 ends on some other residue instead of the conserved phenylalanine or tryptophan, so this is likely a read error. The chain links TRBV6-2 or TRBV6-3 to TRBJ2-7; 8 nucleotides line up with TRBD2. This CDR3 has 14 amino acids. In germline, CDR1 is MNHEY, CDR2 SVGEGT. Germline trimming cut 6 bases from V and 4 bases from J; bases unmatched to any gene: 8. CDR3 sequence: CASRSGGTSYEQYL. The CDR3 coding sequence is TGTGCCAGCAGATCGGGGGGGACCTCTTACGAGCAGTACCTC.

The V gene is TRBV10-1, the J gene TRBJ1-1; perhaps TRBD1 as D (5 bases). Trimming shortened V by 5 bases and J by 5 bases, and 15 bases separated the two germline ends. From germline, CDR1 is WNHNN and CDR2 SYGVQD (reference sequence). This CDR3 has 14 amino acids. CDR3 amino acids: CASSKTRAGTEAFF. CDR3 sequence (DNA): TGCGCCAGCAGTAAAACCAGGGCAGGAACTGAAGCTTTCTTT.

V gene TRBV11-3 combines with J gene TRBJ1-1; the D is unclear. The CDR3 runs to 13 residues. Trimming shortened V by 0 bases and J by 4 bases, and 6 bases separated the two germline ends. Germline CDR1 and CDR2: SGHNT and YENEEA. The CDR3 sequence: CASSLDGSTEAFF. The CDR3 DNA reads TGTGCCAGCAGCTTAGATGGATCCACTGAAGCTTTCTTT.

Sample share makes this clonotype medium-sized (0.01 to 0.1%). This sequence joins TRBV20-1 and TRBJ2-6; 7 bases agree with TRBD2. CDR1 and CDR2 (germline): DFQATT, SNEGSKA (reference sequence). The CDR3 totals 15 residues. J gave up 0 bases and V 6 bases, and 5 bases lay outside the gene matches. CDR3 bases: TGCAGTGCCCCGGGGGGTTACTCTGGGGCCAACGTCCTGACTTTC. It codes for CSAPGGYSGANVLTF.

The CDR3 sequence is CGVRDEAGQYEQFF. As DNA, the CDR3 is TGCGGTGTTAGAGATGAGGCAGGGCAGTATGAGCAGTTCTTC. This chain joins TRBV20-1 and TRBJ2-1; weak D call: TRBD1 (5 bases). The CDR3 consists of 14 residues. Looked up from germline, CDR1 is DFQATT and CDR2 is SNEGSKA (reference sequence).

Here the CDR3 DNA reads TGCGCCAGCAGTGAGTCAAAGGGTTCGGTCCACGAGCAGTACTTC. Its translation: CASSESKGSVHEQYF. The chain employs TRBV10-1 and TRBJ2-7; no clear D. The CDR3 is 15 amino acids. CDR1 and CDR2 from the germline V gene are WNHNN and SYGVQD (reference sequence). Trimming cost V 0 bases and J 5 bases, with 14 bases left between them.

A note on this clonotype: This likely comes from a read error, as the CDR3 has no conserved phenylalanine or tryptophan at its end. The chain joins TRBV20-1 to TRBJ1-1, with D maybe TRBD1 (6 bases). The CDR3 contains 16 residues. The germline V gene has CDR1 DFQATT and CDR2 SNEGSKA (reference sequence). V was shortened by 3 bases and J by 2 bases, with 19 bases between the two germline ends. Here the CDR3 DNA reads TGCAGTGCTAGGCTGGTAGGGGGGGGCCTCAACACTGAAGCTTTCTCT. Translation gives CSARLVGGGLNTEAFS.

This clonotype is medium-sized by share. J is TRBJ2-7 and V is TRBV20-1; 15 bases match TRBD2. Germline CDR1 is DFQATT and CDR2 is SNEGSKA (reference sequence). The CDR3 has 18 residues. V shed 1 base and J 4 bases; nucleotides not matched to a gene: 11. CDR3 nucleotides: TGCAGTGCTAGAGTCCAAGTTGGACTAGCGGGAGGGTTTTACGAGCAGTACTTC. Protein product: CSARVQVGLAGGFYEQYF.

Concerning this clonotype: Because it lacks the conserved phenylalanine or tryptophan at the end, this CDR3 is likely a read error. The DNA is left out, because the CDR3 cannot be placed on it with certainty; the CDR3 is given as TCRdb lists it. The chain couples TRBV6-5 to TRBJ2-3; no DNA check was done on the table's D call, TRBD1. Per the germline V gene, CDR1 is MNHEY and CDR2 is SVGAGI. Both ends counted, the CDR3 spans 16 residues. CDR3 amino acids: CASSYKGHGAPDTKYS.

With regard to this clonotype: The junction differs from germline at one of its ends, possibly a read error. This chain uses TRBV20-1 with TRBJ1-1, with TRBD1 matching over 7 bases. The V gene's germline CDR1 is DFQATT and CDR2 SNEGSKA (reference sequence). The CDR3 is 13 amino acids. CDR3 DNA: TGCAGTGCTAGTTACAGGGGAGGCACTGAAACTTTCTTT. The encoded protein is CSASYRGGTETFF.

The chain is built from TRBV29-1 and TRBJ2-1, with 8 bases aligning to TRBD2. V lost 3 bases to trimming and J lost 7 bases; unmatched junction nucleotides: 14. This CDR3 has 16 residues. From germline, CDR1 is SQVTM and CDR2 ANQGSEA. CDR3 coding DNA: TGCAGCGTTGATGGGACTAGAGGATTTTCCGGAAATGAGCAGTTCTTC. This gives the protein CSVDGTRGFSGNEQFF.

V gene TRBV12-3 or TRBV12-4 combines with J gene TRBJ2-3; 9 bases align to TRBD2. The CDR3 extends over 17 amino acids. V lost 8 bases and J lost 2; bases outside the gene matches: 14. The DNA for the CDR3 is TGTGCCAGCGCCTTACCGGGACTAGCTCTCTCCACAGATACGCAGTATTTT. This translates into CASALPGLALSTDTQYF.

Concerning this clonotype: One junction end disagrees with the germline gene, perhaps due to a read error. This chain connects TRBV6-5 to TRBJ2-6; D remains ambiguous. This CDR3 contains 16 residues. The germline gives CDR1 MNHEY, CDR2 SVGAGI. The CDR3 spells CASSQPRLSRANVLTF. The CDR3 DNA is TGTGCCAGCAGCCAACCGCGACTCTCTAGGGCCAATGTCCTGACTTTC.

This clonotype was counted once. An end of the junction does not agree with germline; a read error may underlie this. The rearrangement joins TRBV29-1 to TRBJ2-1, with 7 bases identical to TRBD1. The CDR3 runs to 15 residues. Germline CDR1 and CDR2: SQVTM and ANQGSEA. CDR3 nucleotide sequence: TGCAACGTTGCCACAGGGGAGAGCTCCTACAATGAGCAGCTCTTC. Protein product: CNVATGESSYNEQLF.

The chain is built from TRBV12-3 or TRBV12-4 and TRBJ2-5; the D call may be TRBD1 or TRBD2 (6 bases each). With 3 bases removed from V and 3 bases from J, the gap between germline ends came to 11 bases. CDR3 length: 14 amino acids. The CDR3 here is CASSLRGAKETQYF. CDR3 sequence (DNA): TGTGCCAGCAGTTTGAGGGGGGCAAAAGAGACCCAGTACTTC.

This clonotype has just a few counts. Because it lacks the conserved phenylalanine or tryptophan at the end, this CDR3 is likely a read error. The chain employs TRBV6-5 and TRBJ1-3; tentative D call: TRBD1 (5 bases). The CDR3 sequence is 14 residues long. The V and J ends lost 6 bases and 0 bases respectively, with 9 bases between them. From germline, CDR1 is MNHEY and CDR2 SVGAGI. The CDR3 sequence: CASRTVSSGNTIYL. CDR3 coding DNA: TGTGCCAGCAGGACAGTGAGCTCTGGAAACACCATATATCTT.

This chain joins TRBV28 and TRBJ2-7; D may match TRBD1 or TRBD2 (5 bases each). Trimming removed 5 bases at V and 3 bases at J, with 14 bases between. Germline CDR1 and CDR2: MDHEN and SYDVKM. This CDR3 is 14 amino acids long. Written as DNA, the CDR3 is TGTGCCAGCAGTCCGCCGGGACGGAGCTACGAGCAGTACTTC. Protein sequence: CASSPPGRSYEQYF.

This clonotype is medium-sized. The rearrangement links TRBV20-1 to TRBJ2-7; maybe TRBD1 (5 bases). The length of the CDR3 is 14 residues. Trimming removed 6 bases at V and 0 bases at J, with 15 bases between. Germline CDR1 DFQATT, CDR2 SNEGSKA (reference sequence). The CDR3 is CSASRDSISYEQYF. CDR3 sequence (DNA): TGCAGTGCCTCTCGTGACAGCATCTCCTACGAGCAGTACTTC.

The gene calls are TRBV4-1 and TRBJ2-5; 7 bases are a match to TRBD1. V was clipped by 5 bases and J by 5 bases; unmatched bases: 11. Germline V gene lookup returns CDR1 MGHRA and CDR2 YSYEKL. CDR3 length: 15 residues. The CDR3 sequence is CASSVPRQGSETQYF. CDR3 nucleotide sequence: TGCGCCAGCAGCGTCCCGAGACAGGGATCGGAGACCCAGTACTTC.

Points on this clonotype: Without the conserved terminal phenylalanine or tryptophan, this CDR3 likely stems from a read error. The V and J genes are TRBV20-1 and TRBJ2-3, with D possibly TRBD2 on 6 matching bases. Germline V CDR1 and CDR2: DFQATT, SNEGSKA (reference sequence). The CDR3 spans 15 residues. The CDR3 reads CSARGDSTPTDTQYL. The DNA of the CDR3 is TGCAGTGCTAGAGGGGACTCTACGCCCACAGATACACAGTATTTA.

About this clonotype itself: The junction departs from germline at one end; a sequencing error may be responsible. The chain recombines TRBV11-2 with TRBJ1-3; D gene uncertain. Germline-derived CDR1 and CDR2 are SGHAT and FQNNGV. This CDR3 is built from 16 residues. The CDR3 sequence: CTSSSVRGSAGNTIYF. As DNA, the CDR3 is TGTACCAGCAGCTCAGTTCGTGGGTCCGCTGGAAACACCATATATTTT.